This T cell receptor beta chain was retrieved from a study of lymphopenia after photon versus proton radiotherapy. Overall study results and limits: Post-nadir diversity loss with photons came from oligoclonal expansion, particularly CD8+ Temra cells. Photon-treated patients lost naive T cells and TCR diversity; proton-treated stayed stable. Authors raise, but do not show, better survival with proton therapy.

The trim removed 5 bases at V and 2 bases at J, leaving 3 bases unmatched. The CDR3 consists of 14 residues. CDR1 is KGHSH, CDR2 LQKENI, per germline. Sequencing used immunoSEQ multiplex PCR; TCRdb keeps in-frame clones, though not all of them. The data show tens of thousands of clones, approximately 86% seen once. In regard to this clone: The antigen remains undetermined.

This clonotype originated in a woman aged 60 to 75 with cholangiocarcinoma. Some clones in this sample may be carry-over from other donors' samples. The chain links TRBV18 to TRBJ2-7; TRBD1 matches 10 bases. Material: peripheral blood, obtained from a patient treated with proton-based radiotherapy. CDR3: CASSDGTGAYEQYF. For the CDR3, the DNA is TGTGCCAGCTCAGATGGGACAGGGGCCTACGAGCAGTACTTC.